The rows below give T cell receptor beta chains drawn from one sample of a study of blood T cell repertoires in COVID-19. Libraries were prepared by immunoSEQ multiplex PCR; TCRdb keeps only in-frame clonotypes and omits some of them. The sample consists of 200,000 to 300,000 clones, approximately 90% of them appearing once. The sequencing input was PBMCs or T cells enriched from blood (not recorded which). Receptors were obtained from a young woman who had recovered from COVID-19. The CDR3 runs from the conserved cysteine through the conserved F or W. D genes are given only for firm matches. Some rows have no size entry. The others give once, few or many, or a class for an expanded clone.

CDR3nt: TGTGCCAGCAGCGTCCTGATACTAGCGGGAGGTCTAAGCTCCTACAATGAGCAGTTCTTC; CDR3aa: CASSVLILAGGLSSYNEQFF; d_gene: TRBD2; j_gene: TRBJ2-1; v_gene: TRBV28; abundance: .
CDR3nt: TGTGCCAGCAGCCTGACAGGGTACTATGGCTACACCTTC; CDR3aa: CASSLTGYYGYTF; d_gene: TRBD1; j_gene: TRBJ1-2; v_gene: TRBV6-5; abundance: .
CDR3nt: TGTGCCAGCAGCCCCCGGTGGGACAGGGGAGGTCATGGCTACACCTTC; CDR3aa: CASSPRWDRGGHGYTF; d_gene: TRBD1; j_gene: TRBJ1-2; v_gene: TRBV7-2; abundance: .
CDR3nt: TGTGCCAGTGACAGGACAGGCGCTCCTCAGCCCCAGCATTTT; CDR3aa: CASDRTGAPQPQHF; d_gene: TRBD1; j_gene: TRBJ1-5; v_gene: TRBV19; abundance: few
CDR3nt: TGTGCCAGCAGTCTCCTCAGGAAGACCCAGTACTTC; CDR3aa: CASSLLRKTQYF; d_gene: .; j_gene: TRBJ2-5; v_gene: TRBV28; abundance: .
CDR3nt: TGCGCCAGCAGCCAGAGACAGGGGATCTCGGATACGCAGTATTTT; CDR3aa: CASSQRQGISDTQYF; d_gene: TRBD1; j_gene: TRBJ2-3; v_gene: TRBV4-3; abundance: .
CDR3nt: TGTGCCAGCTCACCACCGGGGGGACAGGCCGTGGACGGAAACACCATATATTTT; CDR3aa: CASSPPGGQAVDGNTIYF; d_gene: TRBD1; j_gene: TRBJ1-3; v_gene: TRBV18; abundance: .
CDR3nt: TGTGCCAGTAGACCTGCATCGGTGAGGGCGGCAGACACTGAAGCTTTCTTT; CDR3aa: CASRPASVRAADTEAFF; d_gene: .; j_gene: TRBJ1-1; v_gene: TRBV19; abundance: .
CDR3nt: TGTGCCAGCAGAACGGACAGGGCAAATGAAAAACTGTTTTTT; CDR3aa: CASRTDRANEKLFF; d_gene: TRBD1; j_gene: TRBJ1-4; v_gene: TRBV6-6; abundance: once
CDR3nt: TGTGCCAGCAGTTTCGGCGGGAGGAAGCAGTACTTC; CDR3aa: CASSFGGRKQYF; d_gene: TRBD2; j_gene: TRBJ2-7; v_gene: TRBV27; abundance: few
CDR3nt: TGTGCCAGCAGTTCAGGGGGTTCCTACGAGCAGTACTTC; CDR3aa: CASSSGGSYEQYF; d_gene: TRBD1; j_gene: TRBJ2-7; v_gene: TRBV28; abundance: few
CDR3nt: TGTGCCAGCTCACGTCAGGGGGGCGTAACCGATTTT; CDR3aa: CASSRQGGVTDF; d_gene: TRBD1; j_gene: TRBJ1-4; v_gene: TRBV18; abundance: .